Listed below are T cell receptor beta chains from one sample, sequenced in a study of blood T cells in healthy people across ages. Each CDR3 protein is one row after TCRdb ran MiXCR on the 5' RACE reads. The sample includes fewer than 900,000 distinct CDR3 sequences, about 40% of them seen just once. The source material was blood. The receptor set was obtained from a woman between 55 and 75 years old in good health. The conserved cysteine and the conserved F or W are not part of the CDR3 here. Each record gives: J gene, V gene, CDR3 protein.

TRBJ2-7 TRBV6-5 ASSYGGSLNEQY
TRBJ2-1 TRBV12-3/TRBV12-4 ASSFTAYYNEQF
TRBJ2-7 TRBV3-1 ASSQVEYEQY
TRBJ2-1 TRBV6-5 ASSYSGTEYNEQF
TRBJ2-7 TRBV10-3 AISGTATYEQY
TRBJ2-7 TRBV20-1 SARGVRGLSYEQY
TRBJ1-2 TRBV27 ASRVGQGVGRDYGYT
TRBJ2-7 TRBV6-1 ASKVGTGEEQY
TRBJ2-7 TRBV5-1 ASSVDRSYEQY
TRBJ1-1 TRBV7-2 ASSSRGGNTEAF
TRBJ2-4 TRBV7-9 ASSPTGLAKNIQY
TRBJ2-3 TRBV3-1 ASSHKRGGTDTQY
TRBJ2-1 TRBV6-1 AGGGTGGLNEQF
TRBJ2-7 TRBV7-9 AGSRGHEQY
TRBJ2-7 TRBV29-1 SVTANTYEQY
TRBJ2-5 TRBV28 ASTLSGGETQY
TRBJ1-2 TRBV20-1 SASGAQKLGLYGYT